These 30 T cell receptor beta chains were all obtained from the same sample, sequenced in a study of response to subunit inactivated influenza vaccine. TCRdb re-analysed the RT-PCR reads in MiXCR, keeping a single row per CDR3 protein. This table holds around 710,000 distinct CDR3 sequences, over 11% found once. The sample consisted of PBMCs from blood, taken 14 days before vaccination. All receptors come from a man in his forties or fifties who received an inactivated influenza vaccine.

V and J are TRBV19 and TRBJ2-5; tentatively, D is TRBD1 (6 bases). The V end was cut by 3 bases, the J end by 1 base, with 12 bases between. The CDR3 loop spans 15 amino acids. Per germline, CDR1 LNHDA and CDR2 SQIVND (reference sequence). CDR3 coding DNA: TGTGCCAGTAGTATTGGGACACCGATCCAAGAGACCCAGTACTTC. This encodes CASSIGTPIQETQYF.

The sample holds a few counts of this clonotype. The chain carries TRBV12-3 or TRBV12-4 and TRBJ2-7; no clear D. Deletions cut 3 bases from V and 1 base from J, with 16 bases between. The CDR3 is made up of 16 amino acids. The CDR3: CASSFSPSGGSYEQYF. DNA of the CDR3: TGTGCCAGCAGTTTTTCCCCTTCGGGCGGATCCTACGAGCAGTACTTC.

CDR3 loop: CASSQGGILNEKLFF. The CDR3 coding sequence is TGCGCCAGCAGCCAAGGAGGGATCCTAAATGAAAAACTGTTTTTT. The chain carries TRBV4-3 and TRBJ1-4; D unresolved. The V end lost 1 base, the J end lost 5 bases, and 11 bases lay between the germline ends. The CDR3 totals 15 residues. The germline CDR1 and CDR2 sequences are LGHNA and YSLEER.

The genes are TRBV5-1 and TRBJ1-1; weak D call: TRBD1 (6 bases). The CDR3 has 13 amino acids. Germline V lookup: CDR1 SGHRS, CDR2 YFSETQ. V was trimmed by 1 base and J by 6 bases, leaving 10 bases between them. The CDR3: CASSLNREAEAFF. CDR3 DNA sequence: TGCGCCAGCAGCTTGAACAGGGAAGCTGAAGCTTTCTTT.

This clonotype was detected a few times. This rearrangement joins TRBV4-3 to TRBJ1-1; 8 positions agree with TRBD1. J was trimmed by 6 bases and V by 8 bases; bases with no gene match: 14. CDR1 LGHNA and CDR2 YSLEER come from the germline V gene. The CDR3 loop spans 15 amino acids. This CDR3 reads CASRSTGADWPEAFF. For the CDR3, the DNA is TGCGCCAGCCGGTCGACAGGGGCGGATTGGCCTGAAGCTTTCTTT.

The genes are TRBV6-6 and TRBJ1-2; the D gene is possibly TRBD1 (6 bases). The CDR3 spans 13 residues. The germline V gene encodes CDR1 MNHNY and CDR2 SVGAGI (reference sequence). Trimming shortened V by 7 bases and J by 8 bases, and 17 bases separated the two germline ends. CDR3 residues: CASMGGRFRGYTF. The CDR3 DNA reads TGTGCCAGCATGGGGGGGCGCTTCCGAGGCTACACCTTC.

This chain links TRBV9 with TRBJ2-3, with 13 bases identical to TRBD2. Germline CDR1 reads SGDLS; CDR2 reads YYNGEE. The V gene end was trimmed by 5 bases and the J gene end by 3 bases; junction bases not matched to a gene: 3. This CDR3 is 15 amino acids long. Here the CDR3 DNA reads TGTGCCAGCAGTTTGACTAGCGGGAGGACAGATACGCAGTATTTT. It yields the protein CASSLTSGRTDTQYF.

This rearrangement joins TRBV7-2 to TRBJ2-1; maybe TRBD2 (5 bases). V was shortened by 8 bases and J by 15 bases, with 26 bases between the two germline ends. This CDR3 has 14 amino acids. From germline, CDR1 is SGHTA and CDR2 FQGNSA. The CDR3 bases are TGTGCCAGCTCCCCTTCCGCGCTGGAGGTGGGGTTGTTCTTC. It yields the protein CASSPSALEVGLFF.

This clonotype was observed a handful of times. The rearrangement joins TRBV24-1 to TRBJ2-1; D perhaps matches TRBD2 (6 bases). Per germline, CDR1 KGHDR and CDR2 SFDVKD. V gave up 2 bases and J gave up 4 bases, with 8 bases separating them. This CDR3 is built from 14 residues. CDR3 coding DNA: TGTGCCACCAGTGATTCCCGGGGGTACAATGAGCAGTTCTTC. Protein sequence: CATSDSRGYNEQFF.

This clonotype was seen more than once but under ten times. The rearrangement links TRBV18 to TRBJ1-6; TRBD1 is a possible D gene (5 bases). CDR1 and CDR2 (germline): KGHSH, LQKENI. Trimming removed 1 base from V and 7 bases from J, with 11 bases in between. This CDR3 contains 15 residues. In DNA, the CDR3 is TGTGCCAGCTCACCACACGGGGGTAACAATTCACCCCTCCACTTT. It translates to CASSPHGGNNSPLHF.

This clonotype was detected only a few times. This chain links TRBV20-1 with TRBJ2-4; 10 nucleotides match TRBD2. Per germline, CDR1 DFQATT and CDR2 SNEGSKA (reference sequence). The CDR3 extends over 18 amino acids. J gave up 0 bases and V 6 bases, and 14 bases lay outside the gene matches. The CDR3 spells CSATRLSGGALAKNIQYF. In DNA, the CDR3 is TGCAGTGCAACCCGACTCAGCGGGGGGGCCCTAGCCAAAAACATTCAGTACTTC.

This clonotype was observed a handful of times. V and J are TRBV28 and TRBJ2-3; 9 nucleotides agree with TRBD2. The ends lost 2 bases at V and 5 bases at J; junction bases unmatched: 8. Germline-derived CDR1 and CDR2 are MDHEN and SYDVKM. The CDR3 length is 16 residues. As DNA, the CDR3 is TGTGCCAGCAGTTTACGGCGGGAGGGCCAGCAAGATACGCAGTATTTT. Translating gives CASSLRREGQQDTQYF. Using reference TRBV28 and TRBJ2-3 for the parts outside the CDR3, the full variable domain is DVKVTQSSRYLVKRTGEKVFLECVQDMDHENMFWYRQDPGLGLRLIYFSYDVKMKEKGDIPEGYSVSREKKERFSLILESASTNQTSMYLCASSLRREGQQDTQYFGPGTRLTVL.

This clonotype was seen ten or more times. This chain joins TRBV2 and TRBJ2-2; unclear D gene. CDR3 size: 15 residues. Germline CDR1 SNHLY, CDR2 FYNNEI. V lost 5 bases to trimming and J lost 2 bases, with 12 bases between them. In DNA, the CDR3 is TGTGCCAGCAGTCCCGCAGGCACCAACACCGGGGAGCTGTTTTTT. It yields the protein CASSPAGTNTGELFF.

The sample holds a few counts of this clonotype. The chain joins TRBV15 to TRBJ2-7; 11 bases map to TRBD2. The CDR3 has 14 amino acids. The ends lost 5 bases at V and 5 bases at J; junction bases unmatched: 5. Germline lookup yields CDR1 LNHNV and CDR2 YYDKDF (reference sequence). CDR3 bases: TGTGCCACCAGCTTGACTAGCGGGATGAACGAGCAGTACTTC. The encoded protein is CATSLTSGMNEQYF.

This clonotype was detected a few times. The rearrangement links TRBV5-1 to TRBJ2-1; D gene unclear. The CDR3 extends over 15 amino acids. Germline V CDR1 and CDR2: SGHRS, YFSETQ. Deletions cut 0 bases from V and 2 bases from J, with 9 bases between. The CDR3: CASSLDPNTYNEQFF. DNA of the CDR3: TGCGCCAGCAGCTTGGACCCAAACACCTACAATGAGCAGTTCTTC.

This clonotype was observed once. The chain couples TRBV20-1 to TRBJ2-7, with D maybe TRBD1 (5 bases). The germline V gene has CDR1 DFQATT and CDR2 SNEGSKA (reference sequence). There are 13 residues in the CDR3. The V gene lost 4 bases and the J gene lost 2 bases, with 12 bases spanning the gap. The CDR3 DNA is TGCAGTGCTACTCCGGACAAGACCTACGAGCAGTACTTC. Its translation is CSATPDKTYEQYF.

This sequence joins TRBV6-2 or TRBV6-3 and TRBJ2-1; D perhaps matches TRBD2 (5 bases). Germline-derived CDR1 and CDR2 are MNHEY and SVGEGT. The V end lost 5 bases, the J end lost 6 bases, and 14 bases lay between the germline ends. CDR3 length: 14 residues. CDR3 in DNA: TGTGCCAGCAGTCCCCTAGCAGGTACCAATGAGCAGTTCTTC. Translation gives CASSPLAGTNEQFF.

In this sample, this clonotype turned up a few times. CDR3 protein: CASSEDRGPYNEQFF. CDR3 nucleotides: TGCGCCAGCAGCGAGGACAGGGGGCCCTACAATGAGCAGTTCTTC. The chain uses TRBV5-1 and TRBJ2-1, with TRBD1 identical over 11 bases. Trimming cost V 4 bases and J 2 bases; bases outside gene matches: 2. Germline V CDR1 and CDR2: SGHRS, YFSETQ. The CDR3 extends over 15 amino acids.

This clonotype was seen a few times. The V and J genes are TRBV28 and TRBJ2-3; no firm D call. The V gene lost 0 bases and the J gene lost 2 bases, with 9 bases spanning the gap. The germline V gene encodes CDR1 MDHEN and CDR2 SYDVKM. This CDR3 comprises 15 residues. The CDR3 coding sequence is TGTGCCAGCAGTTTATGGTATGCCGCCACAGATACGCAGTATTTT. Translating it yields CASSLWYAATDTQYF. Looking up the rest from reference TRBV28 and TRBJ2-3 gives the full variable domain: DVKVTQSSRYLVKRTGEKVFLECVQDMDHENMFWYRQDPGLGLRLIYFSYDVKMKEKGDIPEGYSVSREKKERFSLILESASTNQTSMYLCASSLWYAATDTQYFGPGTRLTVL.

Ten or more counts support this clonotype. The chain joins TRBV20-1 to TRBJ2-3; no reliable D call. V was pared by 5 bases and J by 3 bases, with 18 bases between. The CDR3 extends over 15 amino acids. Germline CDR1 is DFQATT and CDR2 is SNEGSKA (reference sequence). The CDR3 DNA is TGCAGTGCTTTAGCCGATAACTCAGTAACAGATACGCAGTATTTT. This sequence encodes CSALADNSVTDTQYF.

The V call is TRBV2, the J call TRBJ2-4, with D perhaps TRBD1 or TRBD2 (7 bases each). V was clipped by 5 bases and J by 8 bases, with 16 bases between them. The CDR3 has 14 residues. CDR1 is SNHLY, CDR2 FYNNEI, per germline. CDR3 loop: CASSPPRGGDIQYF. CDR3 sequence (DNA): TGTGCCAGCAGTCCCCCCAGGGGGGGTGACATTCAGTACTTC.

CDR3 DNA sequence: TGCGCCAGCAGCCAAGTGGGCGCGGGGACCCAGTACTTC. It is translated as CASSQVGAGTQYF. The chain links TRBV4-3 to TRBJ2-5, with D tentatively TRBD2 (5 bases). The germline V gene has CDR1 LGHNA and CDR2 YSLEER. The CDR3 consists of 13 residues. Trimming pared 1 base from V and 7 bases from J, leaving 10 bases between.

V usage is TRBV4-3 and J usage is TRBJ1-4; D perhaps matches TRBD1 (6 bases). In germline, CDR1 is LGHNA, CDR2 YSLEER. Trimming left V 4 bases short and J 0 bases short, with 9 bases between. The CDR3 is 15 amino acids. The CDR3 loop is CASSPSGATNEKLFF. In DNA form, the CDR3 reads TGCGCCAGCAGCCCATCAGGGGCAACTAATGAAAAACTGTTTTTT.

The V and J genes are TRBV28 and TRBJ2-2; D is unclear. From germline, CDR1 is MDHEN and CDR2 SYDVKM. The V end lost 1 base, the J end lost 6 bases, and 6 bases lay between the germline ends. This CDR3 has 13 amino acids. CDR3 DNA: TGTGCCAGCAGTTTATCGGCCGCCGGGGAGCTGTTTTTT. This translates into CASSLSAAGELFF.

This clonotype showed up just a few times. The chain couples TRBV28 to TRBJ1-6, with 9 bases that match TRBD1. This CDR3 is 15 amino acids long. V dropped 8 bases and J dropped 9; count of bases not matched to a gene: 11. CDR1 is MDHEN and CDR2 is SYDVKM in the germline V gene. Here the CDR3 reads CASVQPGTGSSPLHF. DNA of the CDR3: TGTGCCAGCGTACAACCCGGGACAGGGTCTTCACCCCTCCACTTT.

Many counts were recorded for this clonotype. The V and J genes are TRBV5-1 and TRBJ1-2; D uncertain. Germline V lookup: CDR1 SGHRS, CDR2 YFSETQ. This CDR3 contains 15 residues. The ends were cut back, 6 bases at V and 1 base at J, with 16 bases in the middle. The CDR3 loop reads CASNLTWTFNYGYTF. In DNA form, the CDR3 reads TGCGCCAGCAACCTAACCTGGACCTTTAACTATGGCTACACCTTC.

V gene TRBV14 combines with J gene TRBJ2-7; TRBD1 agrees at 8 bases. The CDR3 extends over 18 amino acids. Germline V gene sequence: CDR1 SGHDN, CDR2 FVKESK. V gave up 0 bases and J gave up 2 bases; unmatched junction bases: 12. CDR3 coding DNA: TGTGCCAGCAGCCAAGATTTCCAGGGGGCTTACCAGGCCTACGAGCAGTACTTC. This translates into CASSQDFQGAYQAYEQYF.

This clonotype was observed a few times. The rearrangement joins TRBV20-1 to TRBJ2-1, with a possible D match to TRBD2 (6 bases). Germline V lookup: CDR1 DFQATT, CDR2 SNEGSKA (reference sequence). The CDR3 spans 15 residues. Trimming took 2 bases from V and 6 from J, leaving 17 bases between them. Written as DNA, the CDR3 is TGCAGTGCTAGACTTCAGCGGGCCCCTCCCAATGAGCAGTTCTTC. Its protein product is CSARLQRAPPNEQFF.

This clonotype was seen a handful of times. The rearrangement joins TRBV5-1 to TRBJ2-3; the D gene is possibly TRBD2 (6 bases). V was pared by 0 bases and J by 1 base, with 9 bases between. This CDR3 comprises 15 residues. Germline CDR1 and CDR2: SGHRS and YFSETQ. This chain's CDR3 is CASSLVVAGTDTQYF. In nucleotides, the CDR3 is TGCGCCAGCAGCTTGGTAGTAGCGGGCACAGATACGCAGTATTTT.

Regarding this clonotype: The junction and the germline gene differ at one end; a read error may be behind it. The chain uses TRBV5-1 and TRBJ2-3; D not resolved. Germline CDR1 SGHRS, CDR2 YFSETQ. The CDR3 runs to 15 residues. CDR3 coding DNA: TGCGCCAGCAGCTTGGGAGTAGAGAGCACAGAGACGCAGTATTTT. This translates into CASSLGVESTETQYF.